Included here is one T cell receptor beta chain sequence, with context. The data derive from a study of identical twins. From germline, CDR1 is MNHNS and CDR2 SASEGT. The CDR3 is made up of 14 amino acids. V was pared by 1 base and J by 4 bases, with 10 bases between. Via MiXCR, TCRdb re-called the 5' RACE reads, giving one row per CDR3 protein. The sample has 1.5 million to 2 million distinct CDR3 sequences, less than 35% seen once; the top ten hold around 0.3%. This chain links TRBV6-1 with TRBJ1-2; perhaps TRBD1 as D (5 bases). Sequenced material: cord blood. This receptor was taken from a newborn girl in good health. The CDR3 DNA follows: TGTGCCAGCAGTGAAGTGGGGGGTTTCTATGGCTACACCTTC. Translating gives CASSEVGGFYGYTF.